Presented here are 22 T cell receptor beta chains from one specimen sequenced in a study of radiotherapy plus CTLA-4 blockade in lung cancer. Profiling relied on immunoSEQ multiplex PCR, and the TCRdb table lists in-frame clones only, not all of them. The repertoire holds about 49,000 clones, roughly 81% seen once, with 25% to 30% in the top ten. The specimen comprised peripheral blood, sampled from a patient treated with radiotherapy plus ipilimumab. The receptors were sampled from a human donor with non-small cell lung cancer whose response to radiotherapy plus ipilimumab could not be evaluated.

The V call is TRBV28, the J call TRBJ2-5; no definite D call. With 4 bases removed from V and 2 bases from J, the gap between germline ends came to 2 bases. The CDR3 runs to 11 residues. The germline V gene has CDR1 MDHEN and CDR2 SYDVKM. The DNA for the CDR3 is TGTGCCAGCAGTTCACAAGAGACCCAGTACTTC. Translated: CASSSQETQYF.

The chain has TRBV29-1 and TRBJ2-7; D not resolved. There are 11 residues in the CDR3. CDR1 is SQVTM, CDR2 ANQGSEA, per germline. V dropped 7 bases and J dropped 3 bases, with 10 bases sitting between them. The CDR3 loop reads CSGAVDYEQYF. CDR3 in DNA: TGCAGCGGGGCTGTTGACTACGAGCAGTACTTC.

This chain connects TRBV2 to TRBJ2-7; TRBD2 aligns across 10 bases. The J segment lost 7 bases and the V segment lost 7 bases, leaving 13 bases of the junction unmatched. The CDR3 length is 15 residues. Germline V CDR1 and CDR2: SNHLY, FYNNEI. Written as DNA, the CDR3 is TGTGCCAGCAAGGCCCTCCTAGCGGGAGTTGGGGAGCAGTACTTC. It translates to CASKALLAGVGEQYF.

Here the CDR3 DNA reads TGTGCCAGCACTCTTTATGGCATCGGCGGGTCTGGGGCCAACGTCCTGACTTTC. This codes for CASTLYGIGGSGANVLTF. This chain uses TRBV11-2 with TRBJ2-6; D might be TRBD2 (5 bases). Germline-derived CDR1 and CDR2 are SGHAT and FQNNGV. V was cut by 7 bases and J by 1 base, with 20 bases left in between. The length of the CDR3 is 18 residues.

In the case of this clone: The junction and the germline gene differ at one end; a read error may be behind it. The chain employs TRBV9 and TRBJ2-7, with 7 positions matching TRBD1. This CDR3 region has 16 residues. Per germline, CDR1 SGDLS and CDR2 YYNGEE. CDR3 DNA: TGTGCCAACAGCGGACCTTCTAGGGGGCTAACCTACGAGCAGTACTTC. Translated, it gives CANSGPSRGLTYEQYF.

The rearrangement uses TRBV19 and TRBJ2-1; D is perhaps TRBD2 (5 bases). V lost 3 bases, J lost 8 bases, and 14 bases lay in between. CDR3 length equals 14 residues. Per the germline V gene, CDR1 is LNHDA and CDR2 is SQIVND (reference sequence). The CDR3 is CASSISASNYEQFF. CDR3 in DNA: TGTGCCAGTAGTATTTCCGCTAGCAACTATGAGCAGTTCTTC.

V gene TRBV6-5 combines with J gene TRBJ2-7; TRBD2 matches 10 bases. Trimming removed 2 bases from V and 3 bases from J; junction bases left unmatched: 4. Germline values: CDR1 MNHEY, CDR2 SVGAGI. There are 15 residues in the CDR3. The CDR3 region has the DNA TGTGCCAGCAGTTACGAGCCTAGCGGGGGCTACGAGCAGTACTTC. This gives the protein CASSYEPSGGYEQYF.

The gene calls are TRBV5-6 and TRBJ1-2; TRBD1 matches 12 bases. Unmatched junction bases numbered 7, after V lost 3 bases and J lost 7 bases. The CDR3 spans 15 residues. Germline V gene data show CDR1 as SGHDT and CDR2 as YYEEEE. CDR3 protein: CASSSGTGGISGYTF. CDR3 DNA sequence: TGTGCCAGCAGCTCGGGGACAGGGGGCATAAGTGGCTACACCTTC. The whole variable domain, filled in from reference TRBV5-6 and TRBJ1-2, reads DAGVTQSPTHLIKTRGQQVTLRCSPKSGHDTVSWYQQALGQGPQFIFQYYEEEERQRGNFPDRFSGHQFPNYSSELNVNALLLGDSALYLCASSSGTGGISGYTFGSGTRLTVV.

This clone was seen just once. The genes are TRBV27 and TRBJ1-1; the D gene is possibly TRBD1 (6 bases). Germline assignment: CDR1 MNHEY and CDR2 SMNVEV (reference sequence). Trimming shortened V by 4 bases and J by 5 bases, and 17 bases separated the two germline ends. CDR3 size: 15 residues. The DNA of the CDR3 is TGTGCCAGCAGTTCCCCACAGGGCGGGAGGACTGAAGCTTTCTTT. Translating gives CASSSPQGGRTEAFF.

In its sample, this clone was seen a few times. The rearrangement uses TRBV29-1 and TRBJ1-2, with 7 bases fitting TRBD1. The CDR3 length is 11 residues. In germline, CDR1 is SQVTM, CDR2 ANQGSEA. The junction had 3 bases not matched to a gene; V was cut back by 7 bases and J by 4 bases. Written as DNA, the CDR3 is TGCAGCGGGGGGGACAGCTATGGCTACACCTTC. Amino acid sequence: CSGGDSYGYTF.

As DNA, the CDR3 is TGTGCCAGCGTAACCCGACAGGGGGCCCTCTATGGCTACACCTTC. Translated: CASVTRQGALYGYTF. The V call is TRBV28, the J call TRBJ1-2, with TRBD1 matching over 10 bases. Germline assignment: CDR1 MDHEN and CDR2 SYDVKM. V shed 8 bases and J 4 bases; nucleotides not matched to a gene: 10. CDR3 length equals 15 residues.

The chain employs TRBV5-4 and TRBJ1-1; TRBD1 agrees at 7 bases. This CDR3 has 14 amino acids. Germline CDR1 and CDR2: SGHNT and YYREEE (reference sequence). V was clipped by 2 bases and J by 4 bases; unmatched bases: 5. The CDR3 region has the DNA TGTGCCAGCAGCTTTTACCGGGACAGCACTGAAGCTTTCTTT. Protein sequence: CASSFYRDSTEAFF.

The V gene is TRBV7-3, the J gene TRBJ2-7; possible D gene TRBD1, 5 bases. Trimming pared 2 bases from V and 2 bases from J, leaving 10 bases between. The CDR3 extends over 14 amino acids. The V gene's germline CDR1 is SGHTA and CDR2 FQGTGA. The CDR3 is CASSLGATTYEQYF. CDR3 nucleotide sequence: TGTGCCAGCAGCTTAGGGGCGACCACCTACGAGCAGTACTTC.

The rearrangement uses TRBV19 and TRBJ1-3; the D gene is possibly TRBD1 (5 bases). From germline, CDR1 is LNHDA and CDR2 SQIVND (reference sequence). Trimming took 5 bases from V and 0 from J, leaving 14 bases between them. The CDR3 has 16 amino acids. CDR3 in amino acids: CASSLAYRSSGNTIYF. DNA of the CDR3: TGTGCCAGTAGTCTAGCCTACAGGAGCTCTGGAAACACCATATATTTT.

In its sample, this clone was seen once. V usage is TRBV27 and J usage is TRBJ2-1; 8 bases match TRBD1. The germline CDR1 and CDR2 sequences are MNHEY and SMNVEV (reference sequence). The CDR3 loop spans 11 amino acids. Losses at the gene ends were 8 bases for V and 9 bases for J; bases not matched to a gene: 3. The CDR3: CASGTGGEQFF. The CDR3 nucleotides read TGTGCCAGCGGGACAGGTGGTGAGCAGTTCTTC.

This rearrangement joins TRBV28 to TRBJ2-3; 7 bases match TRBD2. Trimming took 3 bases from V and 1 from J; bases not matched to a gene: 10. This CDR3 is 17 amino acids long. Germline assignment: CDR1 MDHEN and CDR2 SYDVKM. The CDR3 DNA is TGTGCCAGCAGTTTTGGGGGGGACTTTTGGGGCACAGATACGCAGTATTTT. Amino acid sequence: CASSFGGDFWGTDTQYF.

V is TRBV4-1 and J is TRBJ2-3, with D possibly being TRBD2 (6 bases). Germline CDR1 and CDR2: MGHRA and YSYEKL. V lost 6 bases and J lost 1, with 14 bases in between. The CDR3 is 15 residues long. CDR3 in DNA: TGCGCCAGCAGTCGACTAGGAGTGGGCACAGATACGCAGTATTTT. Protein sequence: CASSRLGVGTDTQYF.

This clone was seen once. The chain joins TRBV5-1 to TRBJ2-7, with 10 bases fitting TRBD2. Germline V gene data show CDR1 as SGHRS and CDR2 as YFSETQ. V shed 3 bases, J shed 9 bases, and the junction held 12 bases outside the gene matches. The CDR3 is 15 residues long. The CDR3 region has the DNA TGCGCCAGCAGCTCCGAGGGACTAGCGAGGAACGGGCAGTACTTC. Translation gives CASSSEGLARNGQYF.

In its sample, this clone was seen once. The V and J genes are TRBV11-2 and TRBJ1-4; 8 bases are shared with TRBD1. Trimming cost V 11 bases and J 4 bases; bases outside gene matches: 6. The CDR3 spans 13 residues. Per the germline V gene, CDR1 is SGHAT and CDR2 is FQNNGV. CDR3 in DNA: TGTGCCTGGGGGGGACAGGATAATGAAAAACTGTTTTTT. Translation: CAWGGQDNEKLFF.

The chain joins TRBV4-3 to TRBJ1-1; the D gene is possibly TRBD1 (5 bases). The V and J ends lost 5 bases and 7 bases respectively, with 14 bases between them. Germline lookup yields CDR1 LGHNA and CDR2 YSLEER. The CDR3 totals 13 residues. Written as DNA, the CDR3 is TGCGCCAGCAGCTTCGGGGGGGGAAGTGAAGCTTTCTTT. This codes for CASSFGGGSEAFF.

The CDR3 DNA follows: TGTGCCAGCAGTACAGGGGGGAGAGCTTTCTTT. This encodes CASSTGGRAFF. The rearrangement links TRBV6-5 to TRBJ1-1; the match to TRBD1 covers 8 bases. J lost 10 bases, V lost 5 bases, and 3 bases had no gene match. The germline V gene has CDR1 MNHEY and CDR2 SVGAGI. This CDR3 is 11 amino acids long.

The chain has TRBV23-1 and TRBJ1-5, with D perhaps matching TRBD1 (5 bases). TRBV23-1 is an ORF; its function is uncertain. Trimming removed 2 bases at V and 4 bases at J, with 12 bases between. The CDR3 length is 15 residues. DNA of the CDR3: TGCGCCAGCAGTCAACACGACAGACGAAATCAGCCCCAGCATTTT. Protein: CASSQHDRRNQPQHF.